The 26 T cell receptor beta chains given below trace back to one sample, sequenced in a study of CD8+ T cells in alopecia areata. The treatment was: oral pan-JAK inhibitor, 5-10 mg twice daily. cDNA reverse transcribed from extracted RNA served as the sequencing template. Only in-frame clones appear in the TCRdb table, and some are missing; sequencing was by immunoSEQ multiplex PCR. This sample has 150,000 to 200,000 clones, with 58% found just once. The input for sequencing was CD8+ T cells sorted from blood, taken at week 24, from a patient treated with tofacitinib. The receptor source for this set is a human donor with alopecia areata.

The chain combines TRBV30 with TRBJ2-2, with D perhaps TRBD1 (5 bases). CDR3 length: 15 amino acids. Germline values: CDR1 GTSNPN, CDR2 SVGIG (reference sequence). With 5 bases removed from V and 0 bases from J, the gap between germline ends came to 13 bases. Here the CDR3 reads CAWGAPVTNTGELFF. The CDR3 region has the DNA TGTGCCTGGGGGGCCCCGGTAACGAACACCGGGGAGCTGTTTTTT. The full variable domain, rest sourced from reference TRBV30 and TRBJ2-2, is SQTIHQWPATLVQPVGSPLSLECTVEGTSNPNLYWYRQAAGRGLQLLFYSVGIGQISSEVPQNLSASRPQDRQFILSSKKLLLSDSGFYLCAWGAPVTNTGELFFGEGSRLTVL.

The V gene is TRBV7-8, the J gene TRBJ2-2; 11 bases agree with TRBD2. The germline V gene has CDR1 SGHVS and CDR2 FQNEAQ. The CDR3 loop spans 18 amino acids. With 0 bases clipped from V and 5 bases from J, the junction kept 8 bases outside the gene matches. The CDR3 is CASSLASSGGTLTGELFF. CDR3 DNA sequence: TGTGCCAGCAGCTTAGCGTCTAGCGGGGGGACGTTGACCGGGGAGCTGTTTTTT.

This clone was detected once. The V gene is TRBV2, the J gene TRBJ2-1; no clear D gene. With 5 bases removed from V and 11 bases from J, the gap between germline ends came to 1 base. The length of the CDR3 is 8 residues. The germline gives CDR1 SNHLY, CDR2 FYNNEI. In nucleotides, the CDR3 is TGTGCCAGCAGTAAGCAGTTCTTC. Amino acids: CASSKQFF.

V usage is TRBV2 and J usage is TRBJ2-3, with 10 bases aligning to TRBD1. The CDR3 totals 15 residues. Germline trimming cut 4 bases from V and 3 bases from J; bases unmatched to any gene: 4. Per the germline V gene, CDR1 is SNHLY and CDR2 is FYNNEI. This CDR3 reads CASSVGQGGTDTQYF. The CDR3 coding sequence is TGTGCCAGCAGTGTCGGACAGGGGGGGACAGATACGCAGTATTTT.

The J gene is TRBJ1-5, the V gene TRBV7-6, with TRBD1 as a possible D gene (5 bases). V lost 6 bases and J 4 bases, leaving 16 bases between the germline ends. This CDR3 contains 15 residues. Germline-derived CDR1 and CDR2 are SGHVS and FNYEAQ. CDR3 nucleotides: TGTGCCAGCAGACCAGGGCCCGGCGATAATCAGCCCCAGCATTTT. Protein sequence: CASRPGPGDNQPQHF.

The CDR3 nucleotides read TGTGCCTGGAGTTCGGGTGGCAGGGTAGAGACCCAGTACTTC. Amino acids: CAWSSGGRVETQYF. The gene calls are TRBV30 and TRBJ2-5; tentative D call: TRBD1 (5 bases). Trimming removed 2 bases from V and 4 bases from J, with 14 bases in between. The CDR3 contains 14 residues. The germline V gene has CDR1 GTSNPN and CDR2 SVGIG (reference sequence).

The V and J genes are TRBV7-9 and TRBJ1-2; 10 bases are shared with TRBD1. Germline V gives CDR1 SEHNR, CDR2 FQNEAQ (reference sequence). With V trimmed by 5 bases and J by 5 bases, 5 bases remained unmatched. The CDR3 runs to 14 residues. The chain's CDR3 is CASSPGTGVYGYTF. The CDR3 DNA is TGTGCCAGCAGCCCAGGGACAGGGGTGTATGGCTACACCTTC.

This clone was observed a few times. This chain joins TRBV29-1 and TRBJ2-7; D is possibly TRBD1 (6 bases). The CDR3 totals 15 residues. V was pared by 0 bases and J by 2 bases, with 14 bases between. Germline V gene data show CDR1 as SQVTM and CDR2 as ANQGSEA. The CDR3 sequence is CSVEDWGQGTYEQYF. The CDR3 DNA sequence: TGCAGCGTTGAAGATTGGGGTCAGGGGACCTACGAGCAGTACTTC.

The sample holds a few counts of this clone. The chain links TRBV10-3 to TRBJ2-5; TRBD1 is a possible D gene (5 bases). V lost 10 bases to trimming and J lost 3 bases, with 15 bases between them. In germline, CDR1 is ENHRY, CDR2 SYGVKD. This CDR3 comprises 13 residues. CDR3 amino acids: CATRPLTEETQYF. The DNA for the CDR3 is TGTGCCACCCGGCCCCTGACAGAAGAGACCCAGTACTTC.

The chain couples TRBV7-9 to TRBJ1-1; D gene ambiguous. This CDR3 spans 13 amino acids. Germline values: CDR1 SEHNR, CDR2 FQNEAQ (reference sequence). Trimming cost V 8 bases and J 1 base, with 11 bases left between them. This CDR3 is CASEGWGNTEAFF. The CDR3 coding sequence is TGTGCCAGCGAGGGATGGGGGAACACTGAAGCTTTCTTT.

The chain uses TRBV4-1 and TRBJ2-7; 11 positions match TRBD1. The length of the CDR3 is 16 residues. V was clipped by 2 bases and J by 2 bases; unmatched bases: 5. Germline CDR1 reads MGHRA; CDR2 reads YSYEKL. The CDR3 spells CASSQYGQGATYEQYF. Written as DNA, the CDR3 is TGCGCCAGCAGCCAATATGGACAGGGGGCGACCTACGAGCAGTACTTC.

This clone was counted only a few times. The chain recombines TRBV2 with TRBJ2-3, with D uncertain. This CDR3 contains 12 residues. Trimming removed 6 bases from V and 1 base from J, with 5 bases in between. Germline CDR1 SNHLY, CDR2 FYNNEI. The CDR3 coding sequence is TGTGCCAGCAGGGACGGCACAGATACGCAGTATTTT. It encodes CASRDGTDTQYF.

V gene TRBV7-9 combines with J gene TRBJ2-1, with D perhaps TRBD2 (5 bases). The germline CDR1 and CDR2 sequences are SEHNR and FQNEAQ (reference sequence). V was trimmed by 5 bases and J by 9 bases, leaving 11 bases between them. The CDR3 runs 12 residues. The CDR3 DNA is TGTGCCAGCAGCCAAACTAGACTTGAGCAGTTCTTC. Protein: CASSQTRLEQFF.

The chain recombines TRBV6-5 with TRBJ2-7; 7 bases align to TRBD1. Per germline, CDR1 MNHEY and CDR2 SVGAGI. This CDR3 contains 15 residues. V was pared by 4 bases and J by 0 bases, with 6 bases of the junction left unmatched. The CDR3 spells CASSSTGVGSYEQYF. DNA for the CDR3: TGTGCCAGCAGTTCCACAGGGGTGGGCTCCTACGAGCAGTACTTC.

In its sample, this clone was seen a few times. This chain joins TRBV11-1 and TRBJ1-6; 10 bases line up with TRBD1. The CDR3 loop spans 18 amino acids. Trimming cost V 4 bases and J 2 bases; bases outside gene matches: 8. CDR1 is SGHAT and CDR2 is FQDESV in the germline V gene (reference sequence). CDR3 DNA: TGTGCCAGCAGCTCCACGACCGGGACAGGGGCCTATAATTCACCCCTCCACTTT. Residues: CASSSTTGTGAYNSPLHF.

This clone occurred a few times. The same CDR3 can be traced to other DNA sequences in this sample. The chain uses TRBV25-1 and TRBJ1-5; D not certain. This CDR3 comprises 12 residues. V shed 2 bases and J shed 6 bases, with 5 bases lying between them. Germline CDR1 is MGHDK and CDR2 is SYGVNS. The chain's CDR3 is CASSEGGQPQHF. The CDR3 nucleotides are TGTGCCAGCAGTGAAGGAGGTCAGCCCCAGCATTTT.

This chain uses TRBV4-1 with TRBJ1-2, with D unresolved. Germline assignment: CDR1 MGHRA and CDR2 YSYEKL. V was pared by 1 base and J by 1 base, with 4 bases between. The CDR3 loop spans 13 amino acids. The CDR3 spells CASSQVDNYGYTF. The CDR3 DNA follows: TGCGCCAGCAGCCAAGTGGATAACTATGGCTACACCTTC.

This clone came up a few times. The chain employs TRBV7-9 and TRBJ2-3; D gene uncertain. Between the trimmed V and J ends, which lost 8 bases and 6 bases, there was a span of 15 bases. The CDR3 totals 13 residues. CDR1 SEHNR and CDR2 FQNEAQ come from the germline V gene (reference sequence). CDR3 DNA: TGTGCCAGCGGATACGGCCGGTGGGATACGCAGTATTTT. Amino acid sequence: CASGYGRWDTQYF. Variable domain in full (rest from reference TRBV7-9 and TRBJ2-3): DTGVSQNPRHKITKRGQNVTFRCDPISEHNRLYWYRQTLGQGPEFLTYFQNEAQLEKSRLLSDRFSAERPKGSFSTLEIQRTEQGDSAMYLCASGYGRWDTQYFGPGTRLTVL.

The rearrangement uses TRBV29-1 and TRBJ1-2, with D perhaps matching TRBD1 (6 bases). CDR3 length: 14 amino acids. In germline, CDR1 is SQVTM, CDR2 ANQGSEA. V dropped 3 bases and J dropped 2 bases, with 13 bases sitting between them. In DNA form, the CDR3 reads TGCAGCGTTGAGACAGGCGCCTTAAACTATGGCTACACCTTC. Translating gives CSVETGALNYGYTF.

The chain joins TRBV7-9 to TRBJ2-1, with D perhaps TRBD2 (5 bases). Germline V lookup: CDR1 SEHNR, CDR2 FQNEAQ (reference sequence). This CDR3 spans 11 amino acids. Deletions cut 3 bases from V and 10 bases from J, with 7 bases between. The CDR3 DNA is TGTGCCAGCAGCTTCTCGGGGGAGCAGTTCTTC. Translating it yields CASSFSGEQFF.

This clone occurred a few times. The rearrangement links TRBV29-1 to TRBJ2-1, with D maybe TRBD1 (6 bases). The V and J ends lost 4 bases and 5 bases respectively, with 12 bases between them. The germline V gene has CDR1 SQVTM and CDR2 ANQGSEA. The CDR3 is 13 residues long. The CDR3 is CSVVSGVNNEQFF. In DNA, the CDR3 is TGCAGCGTTGTTTCAGGGGTCAACAATGAGCAGTTCTTC.

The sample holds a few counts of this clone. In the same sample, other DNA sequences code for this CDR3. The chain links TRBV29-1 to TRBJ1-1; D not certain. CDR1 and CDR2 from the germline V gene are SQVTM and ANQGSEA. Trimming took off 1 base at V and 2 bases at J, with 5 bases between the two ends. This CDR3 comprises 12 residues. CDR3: CSVEGGNTEAFF. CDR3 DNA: TGCAGCGTTGAAGGGGGAAACACTGAAGCTTTCTTT.

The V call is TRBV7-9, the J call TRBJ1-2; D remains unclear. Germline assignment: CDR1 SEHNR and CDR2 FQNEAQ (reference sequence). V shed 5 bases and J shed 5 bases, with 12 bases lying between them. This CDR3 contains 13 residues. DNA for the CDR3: TGTGCCAGCAGCCCGCCGGGTGAATATGGCTACACCTTC. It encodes CASSPPGEYGYTF.

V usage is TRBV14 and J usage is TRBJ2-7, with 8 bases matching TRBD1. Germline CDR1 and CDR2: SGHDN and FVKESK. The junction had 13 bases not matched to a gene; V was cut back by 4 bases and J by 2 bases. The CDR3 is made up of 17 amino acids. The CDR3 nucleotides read TGTGCCAGCAGCCGGGACGACAGGGGATCTTACACCTACGAGCAGTACTTC. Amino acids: CASSRDDRGSYTYEQYF.

The CDR3, as DNA: TGTGCTAGTGGTTTGGTACAGTTTGCAGATACGCAGTATTTT. This sequence encodes CASGLVQFADTQYF. The genes are TRBV12-5 and TRBJ2-3; D not resolved. The ends were cut back, 0 bases at V and 4 bases at J, with 8 bases in the middle. Germline V lookup: CDR1 LGHNT, CDR2 FRNRAP. This CDR3 has 14 amino acids.

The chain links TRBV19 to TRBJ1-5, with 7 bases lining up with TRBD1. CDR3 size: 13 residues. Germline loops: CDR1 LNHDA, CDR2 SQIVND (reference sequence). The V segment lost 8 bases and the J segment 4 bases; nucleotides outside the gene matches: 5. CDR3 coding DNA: TGTGCCAGTCAGGGGGACGGAAATCAGCCCCAGCATTTT. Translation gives CASQGDGNQPQHF.